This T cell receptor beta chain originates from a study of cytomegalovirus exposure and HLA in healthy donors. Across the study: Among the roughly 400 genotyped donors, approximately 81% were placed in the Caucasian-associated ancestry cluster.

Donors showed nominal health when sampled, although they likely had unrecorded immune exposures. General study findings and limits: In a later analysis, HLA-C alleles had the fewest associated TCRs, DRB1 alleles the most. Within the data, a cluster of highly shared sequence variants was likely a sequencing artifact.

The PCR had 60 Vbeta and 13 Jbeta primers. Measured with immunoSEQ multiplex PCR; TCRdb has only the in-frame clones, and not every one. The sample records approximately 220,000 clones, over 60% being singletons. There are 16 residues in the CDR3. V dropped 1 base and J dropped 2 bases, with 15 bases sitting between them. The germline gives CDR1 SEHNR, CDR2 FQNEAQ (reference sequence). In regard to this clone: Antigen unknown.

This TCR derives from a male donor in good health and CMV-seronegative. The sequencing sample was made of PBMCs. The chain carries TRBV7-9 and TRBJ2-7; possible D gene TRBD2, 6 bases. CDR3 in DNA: TGTGCCAGCAGCTTAGGGGAGGCAGGTATTCCCTACGAGCAGTACTTC. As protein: CASSLGEAGIPYEQYF.